What follows are 30 T cell receptor beta chains derived from one specimen sequenced in a study of blood T cell repertoires in COVID-19 (dated by TCRdb to the early 2020s). Library generation was performed with the immunoSEQ multiplex PCR assay. Imported from immuneACCESS, the table was reduced by TCRdb to in-frame sequences with V and J called. These copies leave out some clones; in studies compared against another copy, an unresolved V gene accounts for under half, and the cause of the remainder is not known. The sample data list 95,000 to 100,000 clones, and under 85% of these were observed just once. 24% of the sample is taken by the ten largest. Sequencing was done on a sample of peripheral blood. These receptors originate from a human donor in a cohort sampled during active COVID-19.

This chain uses TRBV14 with TRBJ2-3; the D gene is possibly TRBD2 (6 bases). Germline V gene lookup returns CDR1 SGHDN and CDR2 FVKESK. The CDR3 has 15 amino acids. Trimming left V 1 base short and J 0 bases short, with 8 bases between. CDR3 residues: CASSQVGTSTDTQYF. The CDR3 nucleotides are TGTGCCAGCAGCCAAGTCGGGACTAGCACAGATACGCAGTATTTT.

The CDR3 region is CASTFGSGQGGVGYTF. For the CDR3, the DNA is TGTGCCAGCACCTTCGGGTCAGGACAGGGGGGTGTTGGCTACACCTTC. The chain uses TRBV7-9 and TRBJ1-2, with 10 bases fitting TRBD1. Germline lookup yields CDR1 SEHNR and CDR2 FQNEAQ (reference sequence). The CDR3 sequence is 16 residues long. V was pared by 7 bases and J by 7 bases, with 15 bases of the junction left unmatched.

The chain employs TRBV30 and TRBJ2-4; no clear D gene. The length of the CDR3 is 13 residues. Per the germline V gene, CDR1 is GTSNPN and CDR2 is SVGIG (reference sequence). V gave up 2 bases and J gave up 0 bases, with 5 bases separating them. The CDR3 spells CAWSPKAKNIQYF. DNA of the CDR3: TGTGCCTGGAGTCCAAAAGCCAAAAACATTCAGTACTTC.

This clone was counted only a few times. Germline and junction disagree at one end, which may indicate a read error. V and J are TRBV7-6 and TRBJ1-1; 7 bases match TRBD1. This CDR3 comprises 15 residues. Germline V lookup: CDR1 SGHVS, CDR2 FNYEAQ. The CDR3 bases are TGTGCCAGCAGCGTAGCCCCACAGGGGACCACTGAAGCTTTCTTT. Its translation is CASSVAPQGTTEAFF.

This chain uses TRBV7-8 with TRBJ1-1; 10 nucleotides line up with TRBD1. From germline, CDR1 is SGHVS and CDR2 FQNEAQ. The CDR3 has 16 residues. The V and J ends lost 5 bases and 4 bases, in that order; junction bases with no gene match: 10. DNA for the CDR3: TGTGCCAGCAGCGTTTGGGGGACAGGGGTCTCCACTGAAGCTTTCTTT. This sequence encodes CASSVWGTGVSTEAFF.

V usage is TRBV6-5 and J usage is TRBJ2-7; 10 bases agree with TRBD2. The CDR3 runs 14 residues. V lost 6 bases to trimming and J lost 7 bases; unmatched junction nucleotides: 9. Germline V gene sequence: CDR1 MNHEY, CDR2 SVGAGI. CDR3 coding DNA: TGTGCCAGCAGAACCACTAGCGGGATGGGGGAGCAGTACTTC. Translation: CASRTTSGMGEQYF.

The chain joins TRBV6-5 to TRBJ2-3, with 7 bases matching TRBD1. After removal of 7 bases from V and 1 base from J, the junction contained 8 bases not matched to a gene. Germline CDR1 MNHEY, CDR2 SVGAGI. CDR3 length equals 15 residues. The DNA for the CDR3 is TGTGCCAGCAATACTAGGGGGCGCGGCACAGATACGCAGTATTTT. This sequence encodes CASNTRGRGTDTQYF.

The chain joins TRBV7-2 to TRBJ2-7; 12 bases map to TRBD2. Looked up from germline, CDR1 is SGHTA and CDR2 is FQGNSA. The CDR3 length is 15 residues. The V gene end was trimmed by 1 base and the J gene end by 6 bases; junction bases not matched to a gene: 4. This CDR3 is CASSLGLAGVGEQYF. CDR3 nucleotide sequence: TGTGCCAGCAGCTTAGGACTAGCGGGGGTGGGCGAGCAGTACTTC.

To note about this clone: Different DNA sequences within this sample yield the same CDR3. The genes are TRBV18 and TRBJ1-1; D might be TRBD1 (5 bases). Germline-derived CDR1 and CDR2 are KGHSH and LQKENI. V was cut by 3 bases and J by 1 base, with 6 bases left in between. The CDR3 extends over 13 amino acids. The chain's CDR3 is CASSPQGNTEAFF. The CDR3, as DNA: TGTGCCAGCTCACCCCAGGGGAACACTGAAGCTTTCTTT. The whole variable domain, remainder taken from reference TRBV18 and TRBJ1-1, is NAGVMQNPRHLVRRRGQEARLRCSPMKGHSHVYWYRQLPEEGLKFMVYLQKENIIDESGMPKERFSAEFPKEGPSILRIQQVVRGDSAAYFCASSPQGNTEAFFGQGTRLTVV.

The rearrangement joins TRBV27 to TRBJ1-5; TRBD1 agrees at 9 bases. This CDR3 has 16 residues. Germline lookup yields CDR1 MNHEY and CDR2 SMNVEV (reference sequence). With 4 bases clipped from V and 5 bases from J, the junction kept 9 bases outside the gene matches. The CDR3 is CASSSLGQGGYQPQHF. The CDR3 region has the DNA TGTGCCAGCAGTTCCCTGGGACAGGGAGGGTATCAGCCCCAGCATTTT.

The V and J genes are TRBV29-1 and TRBJ2-5; possibly TRBD2 for D (6 bases). This CDR3 spans 12 amino acids. With 4 bases removed from V and 5 bases from J, the gap between germline ends came to 11 bases. CDR1 is SQVTM, CDR2 ANQGSEA, per germline. The CDR3 DNA reads TGCAGCGTTGGCGGGGCCAGGGAGACCCAGTACTTC. This codes for CSVGGARETQYF.

V gene TRBV7-2 combines with J gene TRBJ2-7; D remains ambiguous. Germline CDR1 SGHTA, CDR2 FQGNSA. The CDR3 consists of 13 residues. Trimming stripped 4 bases from V and 1 base from J, with 8 bases between. The CDR3 coding sequence is TGTGCCAGCAGCTCGCCCGGGTCCTACGAGCAGTACTTC. This codes for CASSSPGSYEQYF.

The chain has TRBV7-3 and TRBJ1-2, with 9 bases aligning to TRBD1. The CDR3 contains 15 residues. CDR1 is SGHTA and CDR2 is FQGTGA in the germline V gene. The ends lost 5 bases at V and 4 bases at J; junction bases unmatched: 8. CDR3 region: CASSPDPDRGYGYTF. The DNA of the CDR3 is TGTGCCAGCAGCCCCGACCCGGACAGGGGCTATGGCTACACCTTC.

This chain links TRBV28 with TRBJ1-2, with D hard to call. V was pared by 4 bases and J by 0 bases, with 9 bases between. The CDR3 is 14 residues long. Germline lookup yields CDR1 MDHEN and CDR2 SYDVKM. CDR3 amino acids: CASSSLGPNYGYTF. The CDR3 bases are TGTGCCAGCAGTTCCCTTGGGCCTAACTATGGCTACACCTTC.

The V call is TRBV6-5, the J call TRBJ2-6; no clear D gene. Germline CDR1 and CDR2: MNHEY and SVGAGI. The germline V and J ends were trimmed by 2 bases and 1 base, with 6 bases remaining between them. The CDR3 contains 15 residues. CDR3 in DNA: TGTGCCAGCAGTTACGAGCTGTCTGGGGCCAACGTCCTGACTTTC. This translates into CASSYELSGANVLTF.

This chain links TRBV5-1 with TRBJ2-7; the match to TRBD2 covers 10 bases. CDR1 and CDR2 (germline): SGHRS, YFSETQ. With V trimmed by 3 bases and J by 1 base, 7 bases remained unmatched. This CDR3 has 16 residues. The CDR3 is CASSSAGGPRSYEQYF. The DNA for the CDR3 is TGCGCCAGCAGCTCAGCGGGAGGGCCGAGATCCTACGAGCAGTACTTC. The full variable domain, with the rest looked up from reference TRBV5-1 and TRBJ2-7, is KAGVTQTPRYLIKTRGQQVTLSCSPISGHRSVSWYQQTPGQGLQFLFEYFSETQRNKGNFPGRFSGRQFSNSRSEMNVSTLELGDSALYLCASSSAGGPRSYEQYFGPGTRLTVT.

The chain combines TRBV4-1 with TRBJ2-1; 11 bases fit TRBD1. Germline lookup yields CDR1 MGHRA and CDR2 YSYEKL. Trimming took 5 bases from V and 8 from J; bases not matched to a gene: 8. The CDR3 has 15 amino acids. The CDR3 DNA is TGCGCCAGCAGCAAAGGGACAGGGGGTAGGGATGAGCAGTTCTTC. Its protein product is CASSKGTGGRDEQFF.

The rearrangement uses TRBV19 and TRBJ1-3; D not resolved. CDR3 length: 15 residues. Germline V lookup: CDR1 LNHDA, CDR2 SQIVND (reference sequence). V was shortened by 3 bases and J by 1 base, with 10 bases between the two germline ends. DNA of the CDR3: TGTGCCAGTAGTATGTTCCCGGGATCTGGAAACACCATATATTTT. Translation: CASSMFPGSGNTIYF.

The V gene is TRBV14, the J gene TRBJ2-1; the match to TRBD2 covers 10 bases. V lost 4 bases and J lost 8; bases outside the gene matches: 11. Germline values: CDR1 SGHDN, CDR2 FVKESK. The CDR3 is made up of 16 amino acids. CDR3 in amino acids: CASSPPSGGPTDEQFF. In DNA form, the CDR3 reads TGTGCCAGCAGCCCCCCTAGCGGGGGCCCCACGGATGAGCAGTTCTTC.

The V gene is TRBV6-5, the J gene TRBJ1-2; 7 nucleotides align to TRBD1. Germline values: CDR1 MNHEY, CDR2 SVGAGI. V lost 6 bases to trimming and J lost 8 bases; unmatched junction nucleotides: 9. CDR3 length equals 13 residues. DNA of the CDR3: TGTGCCAGCAGGCAACAGGGGCCCTGGGGCTACACCTTC. This encodes CASRQQGPWGYTF.

The V and J genes are TRBV5-6 and TRBJ2-5; 14 bases agree with TRBD2. There are 17 residues in the CDR3. J gave up 2 bases and V 3 bases, and 6 bases lay outside the gene matches. Germline-derived CDR1 and CDR2 are SGHDT and YYEEEE. The CDR3 sequence is CASSSNGLAGGQETQYF. Here the CDR3 DNA reads TGTGCCAGCAGCTCGAACGGACTAGCGGGAGGACAAGAGACCCAGTACTTC. Based on the CDR3 plus reference TRBV5-6 and TRBJ2-5, the full variable domain is DAGVTQSPTHLIKTRGQQVTLRCSPKSGHDTVSWYQQALGQGPQFIFQYYEEEERQRGNFPDRFSGHQFPNYSSELNVNALLLGDSALYLCASSSNGLAGGQETQYFGPGTRLLVL.

CDR3 sequence: CASRGAGSGRESIEQFF. CDR3 coding DNA: TGTGCCAGCCGGGGGGCGGGGAGCGGGAGGGAGTCTATTGAGCAGTTCTTC. The chain combines TRBV19 with TRBJ2-1; 10 nucleotides agree with TRBD2. Germline CDR1 is LNHDA and CDR2 is SQIVND (reference sequence). J lost 9 bases, V lost 9 bases, and 20 bases had no gene match. This CDR3 has 17 amino acids.

This clone has just a few counts. This chain connects TRBV5-1 to TRBJ1-2; 9 bases agree with TRBD1. V was clipped by 5 bases and J by 3 bases; unmatched bases: 5. This CDR3 region has 14 residues. From germline, CDR1 is SGHRS and CDR2 YFSETQ. CDR3 DNA: TGCGCCAGCAGAAAACAGGGGGCAGACTATGGCTACACCTTC. As protein: CASRKQGADYGYTF.

This clone has just a few counts. The same CDR3 also results from other DNA sequences found in this sample. J is TRBJ2-5 and V is TRBV9, with 9 bases fitting TRBD2. V was clipped by 3 bases and J by 5 bases; unmatched bases: 5. Germline V gene lookup returns CDR1 SGDLS and CDR2 YYNGEE. This CDR3 is built from 14 residues. The CDR3 sequence: CASSGGGAQETQYF. CDR3 sequence (DNA): TGTGCCAGCAGCGGCGGGGGGGCCCAGGAGACCCAGTACTTC.

In this sample, this clone turned up a few times. The chain links TRBV9 to TRBJ2-7; no clear D gene. Trimming took 0 bases from V and 7 from J, leaving 11 bases between them. Germline V gene sequence: CDR1 SGDLS, CDR2 YYNGEE. The CDR3 covers 13 residues. The CDR3 DNA is TGTGCCAGCAGCGTAGGTTTAGTGAGTGAGCAGTACTTC. This gives the protein CASSVGLVSEQYF.

This sequence joins TRBV19 and TRBJ2-2; TRBD1 agrees at 9 bases. Germline V CDR1 and CDR2: LNHDA, SQIVND (reference sequence). Trimming removed 4 bases from V and 8 bases from J; junction bases left unmatched: 8. The CDR3 is 15 residues long. This CDR3 is CASSSGTGLRGELFF. The DNA of the CDR3 is TGTGCCAGTAGTAGCGGGACAGGGCTTAGGGGGGAGCTGTTTTTT.

The rearrangement links TRBV7-9 to TRBJ1-6; a weak D match, TRBD1 (6 bases). Germline CDR1 SEHNR, CDR2 FQNEAQ (reference sequence). The CDR3 loop spans 15 amino acids. Trimming stripped 2 bases from V and 4 bases from J, with 9 bases between. The CDR3 DNA reads as TGTGCCAGCAGCTTACGGGACACATATAATTCACCCCTCCACTTT. It yields the protein CASSLRDTYNSPLHF. Based on the CDR3 plus reference TRBV7-9 and TRBJ1-6, the full variable domain is DTGVSQNPRHKITKRGQNVTFRCDPISEHNRLYWYRQTLGQGPEFLTYFQNEAQLEKSRLLSDRFSAERPKGSFSTLEIQRTEQGDSAMYLCASSLRDTYNSPLHFGNGTRLTVT.

In its sample, this clone was seen a few times. This chain uses TRBV20-1 with TRBJ1-3; perhaps TRBD1 as D (5 bases). CDR3 size: 11 residues. Looked up from germline, CDR1 is DFQATT and CDR2 is SNEGSKA (reference sequence). Deletions cut 6 bases from V and 9 bases from J, with 12 bases between. This CDR3 is CSAAREITIYF. In DNA, the CDR3 is TGCAGTGCGGCCAGGGAAATCACCATATATTTT.

The rearrangement joins TRBV18 to TRBJ1-5; 8 nucleotides align to TRBD1. The CDR3 contains 15 residues. The germline gives CDR1 KGHSH, CDR2 LQKENI. V shed 3 bases, J shed 1 base, and the junction held 2 bases outside the gene matches. The CDR3 region has the DNA TGTGCCAGCTCACCGAGGACAGGGAGCAATCAGCCCCAGCATTTT. Protein: CASSPRTGSNQPQHF.

V and J are TRBV25-1 and TRBJ1-1; TRBD1 aligns across 7 bases. Germline trimming cut 4 bases from V and 0 bases from J; bases unmatched to any gene: 14. CDR1 MGHDK and CDR2 SYGVNS come from the germline V gene. The CDR3 contains 18 residues. DNA for the CDR3: TGTGCCAGCAGTGCCGAAAGGGGGCGCATATTAATGAACACTGAAGCTTTCTTT. This translates into CASSAERGRILMNTEAFF.